This T cell receptor beta chain was identified in a study of shared clonotypes between healthy human individuals. This clone appeared once. The CDR3 contains 13 residues. Per the germline V gene, CDR1 is SGHAT and CDR2 is FQNNGV. Trimming took off 6 bases at V and 8 bases at J, with 14 bases between the two ends. Only in-frame clones appear in the TCRdb table, and some are missing; sequencing was by immunoSEQ multiplex PCR. The table records around 1.6 million clones, approximately 98% of them present only once. Sequencing was carried out using naive CD4+ T cells sorted from blood. As for subset: CD45RA+ positively selected. This TCR was recovered from a man aged 30 to 45 in good health. The V and J genes are TRBV11-2 and TRBJ2-1; D gene ambiguous. The CDR3 bases are TGTGCCAGCAGTCAAACCCAGGTCTATGAGCAGTTCTTC. This gives the protein CASSQTQVYEQFF.